These T cell receptor beta chains were read from a single sample in a study of blood T cell repertoires in COVID-19. TCRdb's table, derived via immunoSEQ multiplex PCR, lists solely in-frame clones and lacks some. The table lists about 43,000 clones, almost 85% of them singletons, with 23% in the top ten. The sequenced sample consisted of peripheral blood. The receptors originated from a woman aged 55-69 years with acute or convalescent COVID-19. CDR3s include the opening cysteine and the closing phenylalanine or tryptophan. The D gene is left open where the match is weak. The size field is filled for only some rows; it gives once, few, many or a size class.

clone size	V gene	D gene	J gene	CDR3 protein	CDR3 DNA
few	TRBV19	.	TRBJ2-1	CASTSGGYNEQFF	TGTGCCAGTACCTCCGGGGGCTACAATGAGCAGTTCTTC
.	TRBV6-5	.	TRBJ1-2	CASAPGNYGYTF	TGTGCCAGTGCCCCCGGTAACTATGGCTACACCTTC
.	TRBV7-2	TRBD1	TRBJ1-6	CASSFGQGASSYNSPLHF	TGTGCCAGCAGCTTTGGACAGGGGGCCAGCTCCTATAATTCACCCCTCCACTTT
.	TRBV7-9	TRBD1	TRBJ1-4	CASSLAPTGDEKLFF	TGTGCCAGCAGCTTAGCGCCGACAGGGGATGAAAAACTGTTTTTT
.	TRBV3-1/TRBV3-2	TRBD2	TRBJ2-2	CASSQDHSGGRTGELFF	TGTGCCAGCAGCCAAGATCATAGCGGGGGCCGCACCGGGGAGCTGTTTTTT
.	TRBV19	TRBD1	TRBJ1-3	CASGTGHSGNTIYF	TGTGCCAGTGGGACAGGCCACTCTGGAAACACCATATATTTT
once	TRBV7-8	TRBD1	TRBJ1-1	CASSRADRVVSEAFF	TGTGCCAGCAGCCGCGCGGACAGGGTAGTGTCTGAAGCTTTCTTT
.	TRBV19	.	TRBJ1-5	CASSMNREGQPQHF	TGTGCCAGTAGTATGAACAGGGAAGGACAGCCCCAGCATTTT
medium-sized	TRBV3-1/TRBV3-2	TRBD2	TRBJ2-3	CASSRRLAGEGDTQYF	TGTGCCAGCAGCCGCCGACTAGCGGGGGAGGGAGATACGCAGTATTTT
.	TRBV7-8	TRBD1	TRBJ1-4	CASSFSRQGVREKLFF	TGTGCCAGCAGCTTCTCAAGACAGGGGGTGAGAGAAAAACTGTTTTTT
.	TRBV7-2	.	TRBJ2-3	CASSRVGAVSDTQYF	TGTGCCAGCAGCCGGGTGGGGGCTGTGTCAGATACGCAGTATTTT
.	TRBV20-1	TRBD2	TRBJ2-1	CSASRRGGLNEQFF	TGCAGTGCTAGTCGGCGGGGGGGATTGAATGAGCAGTTCTTC
once	TRBV5-1	.	TRBJ2-7	CASSLAWGTPSYEQYF	TGCGCCAGCAGCTTGGCCTGGGGGACACCCTCCTACGAGCAGTACTTC
.	TRBV7-9	TRBD2	TRBJ2-7	CASSLVGLAGGSSYEQYF	TGTGCCAGCAGCTTAGTGGGACTAGCGGGGGGAAGCTCCTACGAGCAGTACTTC
once	TRBV5-1	TRBD1	TRBJ1-4	CASSLGSSGGASEKLFF	TGCGCCAGCAGCTTGGGAAGCTCAGGGGGCGCTTCGGAAAAACTGTTTTTT
few	TRBV6-5	TRBD2	TRBJ2-3	CASSLRGSTDTQYF	TGTGCCAGCAGTCTGCGGGGGTCCACAGATACGCAGTATTTT
.	TRBV9	TRBD2	TRBJ2-3	CASSVAVGTSGQTDTQYF	TGTGCCAGCAGCGTAGCCGTTGGGACTAGCGGGCAAACAGATACGCAGTATTTT
few	TRBV6-5	.	TRBJ1-2	CAGARDYGYTF	TGTGCGGGGGCGAGGGACTATGGCTACACCTTC
.	TRBV7-7	TRBD2	TRBJ2-3	CASSPGGTTDTQYF	TGTGCCAGCAGCCCCGGGGGGACCACAGATACGCAGTATTTT
.	TRBV7-9	.	TRBJ1-4	CASSSPSGWVEKLFF	TGTGCCAGCAGCTCTCCCTCCGGGTGGGTTGAAAAACTGTTTTTT
.	TRBV6-2/TRBV6-3	TRBD1	TRBJ1-2	CASSSPGQNYGYTF	TGTGCCAGCAGCTCCCCGGGACAGAACTATGGCTACACCTTC
.	TRBV6-4	TRBD1	TRBJ2-1	CASSRDRSNEQFF	TGTGCCAGCAGTAGGGACAGGAGTAATGAGCAGTTCTTC
few	TRBV12-3/TRBV12-4	TRBD2	TRBJ2-1	CATGLAGVYEQFF	TGTGCCACCGGACTAGCGGGGGTCTATGAGCAGTTCTTC
.	TRBV11-2	TRBD1	TRBJ2-7	CASSLRSGQGAYEQYF	TGTGCCAGCAGCTTAAGGTCGGGACAGGGGGCCTACGAGCAGTACTTC
.	TRBV18	TRBD1	TRBJ2-1	CASSPQGAYNEQFF	TGTGCCAGCTCACCCCAGGGGGCTTACAATGAGCAGTTCTTC
.	TRBV7-9	TRBD2	TRBJ2-3	CASSSRSLAGFTDTQYF	TGTGCCAGCAGCTCGCGCTCTCTAGCGGGCTTCACAGATACGCAGTATTTT
few	TRBV6-5	.	TRBJ1-5	CASRGASVAQHF	TGTGCCAGCAGGGGAGCGAGCGTGGCCCAGCATTTT
.	TRBV5-1	.	TRBJ1-6	CASSLEGGNSPLHF	TGCGCCAGCAGCTTGGAGGGAGGGAATTCACCCCTCCACTTT
.	TRBV6-5	TRBD1	TRBJ1-2	CASTRTGRGYTF	TGTGCCAGCACCCGGACAGGCCGAGGCTACACCTTC
.	TRBV6-2/TRBV6-3	TRBD1	TRBJ1-2	CASSYAGTGKGYGYTF	TGTGCCAGCAGTTACGCTGGGACAGGGAAAGGTTATGGCTACACCTTC
.	TRBV7-2	.	TRBJ2-3	CASSVSGAATDTQYF	TGTGCCAGCAGCGTGTCAGGGGCCGCCACAGATACGCAGTATTTT
.	TRBV4-1	.	TRBJ1-5	CASRGQSNQPQHF	TGCGCCAGCCGAGGGCAGAGCAATCAGCCCCAGCATTTT
.	TRBV5-4	TRBD1	TRBJ2-2	CASSLRPGTVSAGELFF	TGTGCCAGCAGCCTACGTCCCGGGACAGTCAGTGCCGGGGAGCTGTTTTTT
many	TRBV6-1	.	TRBJ2-7	CASSEGLGPPYEQYF	TGTGCCAGCAGTGAAGGGTTGGGGCCTCCCTACGAGCAGTACTTC
.	TRBV19	TRBD2	TRBJ2-7	CASSITTVLAGGRSYEQYF	TGTGCCAGTAGTATAACCACCGTACTAGCGGGGGGCCGCTCCTACGAGCAGTACTTC
.	TRBV5-1	TRBD2	TRBJ2-3	CASSLAPGGPADTQYF	TGCGCCAGCAGCTTGGCCCCGGGGGGGCCCGCAGATACGCAGTATTTT
.	TRBV5-1	TRBD1	TRBJ1-2	CASSLTAGGGGGYTF	TGCGCCAGCAGCTTGACGGCAGGGGGAGGAGGTGGCTACACCTTC
.	TRBV30	TRBD1	TRBJ2-1	CAWGTGGNEQFF	TGTGCCTGGGGGACAGGGGGCAATGAGCAGTTCTTC